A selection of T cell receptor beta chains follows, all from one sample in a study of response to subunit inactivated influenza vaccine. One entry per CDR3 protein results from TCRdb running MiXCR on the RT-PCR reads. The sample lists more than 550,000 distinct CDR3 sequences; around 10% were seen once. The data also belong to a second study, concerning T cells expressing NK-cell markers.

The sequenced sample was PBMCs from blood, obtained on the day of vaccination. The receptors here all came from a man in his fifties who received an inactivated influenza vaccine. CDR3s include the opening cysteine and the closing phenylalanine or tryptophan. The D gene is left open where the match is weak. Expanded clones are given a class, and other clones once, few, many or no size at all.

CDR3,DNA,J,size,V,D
CATLDRGLETQYF,TGTGCCACCCTGGACAGGGGCCTAGAGACCCAGTACTTC,TRBJ2-5,.,TRBV19,TRBD1
CAWSVGQGGQPQHF,TGTGCCTGGAGTGTGGGACAGGGTGGTCAGCCCCAGCATTTT,TRBJ1-5,many,TRBV30,TRBD1
CASSYSRGLLVYNEQFF,TGTGCCAGCAGTTACTCGCGGGGGCTATTAGTCTACAATGAGCAGTTCTTC,TRBJ2-1,few,TRBV6-2/TRBV6-3,.
CASVPGVYNEQFF,TGTGCCAGCGTCCCGGGGGTATACAATGAGCAGTTCTTC,TRBJ2-1,many,TRBV5-4,.
CASSLGGRTNSPLHF,TGCGCCAGCAGCTTGGGAGGACGGACCAATTCACCCCTCCACTTT,TRBJ1-6,.,TRBV5-1,.
CASSSGPTDEKLFF,TGTGCCAGCAGTTCGGGACCGACGGATGAAAAACTGTTTTTT,TRBJ1-4,.,TRBV28,.
CASSLGTGQVSYEQYF,TGCGCCAGCAGCTTGGGTACGGGACAGGTATCCTACGAGCAGTACTTC,TRBJ2-7,.,TRBV5-1,TRBD1
CASSLFAGLSTDTQYF,TGTGCCAGCAGTTTATTTGCGGGACTGAGCACAGATACGCAGTATTTT,TRBJ2-3,.,TRBV27,.
CASSLVGSGGKETQYF,TGTGCCAGCAGTTTAGTTGGTAGCGGGGGGAAAGAGACCCAGTACTTC,TRBJ2-5,once,TRBV12-3/TRBV12-4,TRBD2
CASRLAGDRETQYF,TGTGCCAGCAGACTAGCGGGAGATCGAGAGACCCAGTACTTC,TRBJ2-5,.,TRBV6-1,TRBD2
CASSYGQNSYEQYF,TGTGCCAGCAGTTACGGGCAGAACTCCTACGAGCAGTACTTC,TRBJ2-7,few,TRBV6-5,.
CASSQDVWDNEQFF,TGTGCCAGCAGCCAAGATGTCTGGGACAATGAGCAGTTCTTC,TRBJ2-1,many,TRBV14,.
CASSRLAGGSSNEQFF,TGTGCCAGCAGTCGACTAGCGGGGGGCAGTAGCAATGAGCAGTTCTTC,TRBJ2-1,few,TRBV6-1,TRBD2
CASSLAGQGLNTEAFF,TGTGCCAGCAGCTTGGCCGGACAGGGACTGAACACTGAAGCTTTCTTT,TRBJ1-1,.,TRBV5-6,TRBD1
CASSYSGRRNEQFF,TGTGCCAGCAGTTACAGTGGCAGGCGGAATGAGCAGTTCTTC,TRBJ2-1,few,TRBV6-5,.
CASSQETGAVREKLFF,TGTGCCAGCAGCCAAGAGACAGGTGCAGTACGGGAAAAACTGTTTTTT,TRBJ1-4,.,TRBV4-2,.
CATSRATGTGDTQYF,TGTGCCACCAGCAGAGCCACCGGGACTGGAGATACGCAGTATTTT,TRBJ2-3,.,TRBV15,.
CASSGNNEKLFF,TGTGCCAGCTCCGGGAACAATGAAAAACTGTTTTTT,TRBJ1-4,.,TRBV6-6,.
CSVRQTSYEQYF,TGCAGCGTTCGACAGACTTCCTACGAGCAGTACTTC,TRBJ2-7,few,TRBV29-1,.
CASSQGQHQETQYF,TGCGCCAGCAGCCAGGGACAGCACCAAGAGACCCAGTACTTC,TRBJ2-5,.,TRBV5-1,TRBD1
CSVEGLDGYTF,TGCAGCGTGGAAGGTCTGGACGGCTACACCTTC,TRBJ1-2,few,TRBV29-1,.
CASGLGVGNEQFF,TGTGCTAGTGGTTTGGGGGTGGGGAATGAGCAGTTCTTC,TRBJ2-1,few,TRBV12-5,.
CATSDTGRNIQYF,TGTGCCACCAGCGACACGGGGAGAAACATTCAGTACTTC,TRBJ2-4,.,TRBV24-1,.